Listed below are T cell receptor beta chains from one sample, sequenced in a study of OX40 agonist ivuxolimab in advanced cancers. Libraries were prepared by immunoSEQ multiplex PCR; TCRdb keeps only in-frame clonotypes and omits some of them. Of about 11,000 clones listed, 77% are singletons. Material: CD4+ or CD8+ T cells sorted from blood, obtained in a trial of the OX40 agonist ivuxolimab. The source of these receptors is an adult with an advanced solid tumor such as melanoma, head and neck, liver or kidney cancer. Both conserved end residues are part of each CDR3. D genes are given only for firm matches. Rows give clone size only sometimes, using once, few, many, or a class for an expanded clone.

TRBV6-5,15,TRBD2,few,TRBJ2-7,TGTGCCAGCAGTTACAGGTCTAGCGGGAGTTACGAGCAGTACTTC,CASSYRSSGSYEQYF
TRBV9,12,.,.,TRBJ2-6,TGTGCCAGCAGCGTCGGGGCCAACGTCCTGACTTTC,CASSVGANVLTF
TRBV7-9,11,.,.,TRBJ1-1,TGTGCCAGCAGCTTAGAGCCGATAGTTTTCTTT,CASSLEPIVFF
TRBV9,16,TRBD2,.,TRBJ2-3,TGTGCCAGCAGCGTAGAGACTAGCGGGAGCACAGATACGCAGTATTTT,CASSVETSGSTDTQYF
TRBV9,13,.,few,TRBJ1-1,TGTGCCAGCAGCGTTGACGGGAGCCCTGAAGCTTTCTTT,CASSVDGSPEAFF
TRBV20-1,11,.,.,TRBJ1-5,TGCAGTGCTAGAGATTTGAAGCCCCAGCATTTT,CSARDLKPQHF
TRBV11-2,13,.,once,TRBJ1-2,TGTGCCAGCAGTCGATTCGCATCAATTGGCTACACCTTC,CASSRFASIGYTF
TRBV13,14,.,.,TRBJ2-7,TGTGCCAGCAGCTTAGAGCGGGCATCCTACGAGCAGTACTTC,CASSLERASYEQYF
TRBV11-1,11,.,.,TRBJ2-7,TGTGCCAGCAGCTTAGTTGGGCCCCACCTCTTC,CASSLVGPHLF
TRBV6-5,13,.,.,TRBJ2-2,TGTGCCAGCACCAACCATGACACCGGGGAGCTGTTTTTT,CASTNHDTGELFF
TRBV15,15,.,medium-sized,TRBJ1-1,TGTGCCACCAGCAGGGACAGAACGGGGACCACTGAAGCTTTCTTT,CATSRDRTGTTEAFF
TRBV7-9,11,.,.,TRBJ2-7,TGTGCCAGCAGCTTACTCCTCGAGCAGTACTTC,CASSLLLEQYF
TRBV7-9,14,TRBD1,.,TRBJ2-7,TGTGCCAGCAGCTTGGGGACAGGCTCCTACGAGCAGTACTTC,CASSLGTGSYEQYF
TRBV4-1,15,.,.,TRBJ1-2,TGCGCCAGCAGCCAAGCCCGGGGGACTGCCTATGGCTACACCTTC,CASSQARGTAYGYTF
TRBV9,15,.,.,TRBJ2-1,TGTGCCAGCAGTGGGGCGGGGTTCTCCTACAATGAGCAGTTCTTC,CASSGAGFSYNEQFF
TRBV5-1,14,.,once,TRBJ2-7,TGCGCCAGCAGCTCTTTGGGGATTACCTACGAGCAGTACTTC,CASSSLGITYEQYF
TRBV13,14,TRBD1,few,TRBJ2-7,TGTGCCAGCAGCCCCCGACAGGGAGCGTACGAGCAGTACTTC,CASSPRQGAYEQYF
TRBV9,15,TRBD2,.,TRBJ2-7,TGTGCCAGCAGCCCTCACCTAGCGGGGGGAGAAGAGCAGTACTTC,CASSPHLAGGEEQYF
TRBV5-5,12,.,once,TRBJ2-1,TGTGCCAGCAGCTTGGCTGGGAATGAGCAGTTCTTC,CASSLAGNEQFF
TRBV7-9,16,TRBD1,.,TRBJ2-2,TGTGCCAGCAGCTTAGTGGGACAGGAGAACACCGGGGAGCTGTTTTTT,CASSLVGQENTGELFF
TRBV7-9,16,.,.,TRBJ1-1,TGTGCCAGCAGCTCCCCTATCGGCGCCGGGAACACTGAAGCTTTCTTT,CASSSPIGAGNTEAFF
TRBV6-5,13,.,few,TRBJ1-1,TGTGCCAGCAGGGACAGCATGAACACTGAAGCTTTCTTT,CASRDSMNTEAFF
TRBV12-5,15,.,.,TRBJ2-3,TGTGCTAGTGGTTTGGACGGACTCCTCGCAGATACGCAGTATTTT,CASGLDGLLADTQYF
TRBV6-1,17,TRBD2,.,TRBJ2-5,TGTGCCAGCAGTGACCCGGGACTAGCGGGGGGGGAAGAGACCCAGTACTTC,CASSDPGLAGGEETQYF
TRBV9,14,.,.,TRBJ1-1,TGTGCCAGCAGCGTAGGGGGCGCGGACACTGAAGCTTTCTTT,CASSVGGADTEAFF
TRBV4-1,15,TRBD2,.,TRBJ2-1,TGCGCCAGCAGTCAAGGACTAGCGGGAGCCGATGAGCAGTTCTTC,CASSQGLAGADEQFF
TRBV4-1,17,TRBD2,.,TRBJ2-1,TGCGCCAGCAGCCAAGATCTGGCGGGGGGGCATTACAATGAGCAGTTCTTC,CASSQDLAGGHYNEQFF
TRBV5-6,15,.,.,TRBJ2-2,TGTGCCAGCAGCGCTCCTGGTATCGGTCCCGGGGAGCTGTTTTTT,CASSAPGIGPGELFF
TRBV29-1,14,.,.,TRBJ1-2,TGCAGCGTTGCCCAAAGCTTTGGGAAGTACGGCTACACCTTC,CSVAQSFGKYGYTF
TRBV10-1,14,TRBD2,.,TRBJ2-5,TGCGCCAGCAGCCCAGCGGGGGTAGAAGAGACCCAGTACTTC,CASSPAGVEETQYF
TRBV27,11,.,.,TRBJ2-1,TGTGCCAGCAAGGACTACAATGAGCAGTTCTTC,CASKDYNEQFF
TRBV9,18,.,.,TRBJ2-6,TGTGCCAGCAGCGTAGAATCACCGACACTAGCCGGGGCCAACGTCCTGACTTTC,CASSVESPTLAGANVLTF
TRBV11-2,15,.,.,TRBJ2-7,TGTGCCAGCAGCTTACTCCGTAGTGGCTATCTCGAGCAGTACTTC,CASSLLRSGYLEQYF
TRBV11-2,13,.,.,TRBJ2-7,TGTGCCAGCAGCACCCTTGGGGGTTACGAGCAGTACTTC,CASSTLGGYEQYF
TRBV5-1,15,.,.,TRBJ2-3,TGCGCCAGCAGCCCTGGGGGGACCTTCACAGATACGCAGTATTTT,CASSPGGTFTDTQYF
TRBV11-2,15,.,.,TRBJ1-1,TGTGCCAGCAGCTTTCTTAAAGGATCGAACACTGAAGCTTTCTTT,CASSFLKGSNTEAFF
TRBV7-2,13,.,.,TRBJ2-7,TGTGCCAGCACTCTTGGGGGCGAAGGAGTGCAGTACTTC,CASTLGGEGVQYF
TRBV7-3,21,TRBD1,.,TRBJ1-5,TGTGCCAGCAGCTTAAAGACTAACCGGGACAGGGCGGGGGTTAGCAATCAGCCCCAGCATTTT,CASSLKTNRDRAGVSNQPQHF
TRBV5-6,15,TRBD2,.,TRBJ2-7,TGTGCCAGCAGCTCTGGACTAGCGGGGGGCTACGAGCAGTACTTC,CASSSGLAGGYEQYF
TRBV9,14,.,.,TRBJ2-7,TGTGCCAGCAGCGCCGCTAGTGCCGCCTACGAGCAGTACTTC,CASSAASAAYEQYF
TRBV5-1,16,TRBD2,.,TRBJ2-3,TGCGCCAGCAGCTTGGATAGCGGGGGGGCAAAAGATACGCAGTATTTT,CASSLDSGGAKDTQYF
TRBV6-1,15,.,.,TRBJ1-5,TGTGCCAGCACTTTTAGGGAGGGGGACGGTCAGCCCCAGCATTTT,CASTFREGDGQPQHF
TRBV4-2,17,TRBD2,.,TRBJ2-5,TGTGCCAGCAGCCATTATGGGACTAGCGGGGGGCAAGAGACCCAGTACTTC,CASSHYGTSGGQETQYF
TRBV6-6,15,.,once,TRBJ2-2,TGTGCCAGCAGTGGGGAGATCGCGAACACCGGGGAGCTGTTTTTT,CASSGEIANTGELFF
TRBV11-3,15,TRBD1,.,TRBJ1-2,TGTGCCAGCAGCTTAGAGATGACAGGGTCCTATGGCTACACCTTC,CASSLEMTGSYGYTF
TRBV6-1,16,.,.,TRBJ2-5,TGTGCCAGCAGTGAATGGGCGACAGAGGTAGGAGAGACCCAGTACTTC,CASSEWATEVGETQYF
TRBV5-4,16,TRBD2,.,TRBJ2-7,TGTGCCAGCACCTCGGGAGGGAGGGGGGCCCCCTACGAGCAGTACTTC,CASTSGGRGAPYEQYF
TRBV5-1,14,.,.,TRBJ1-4,TGCGCCAGCAGCTTGACAGGGACAAGAGAAAAACTGTTTTTT,CASSLTGTREKLFF
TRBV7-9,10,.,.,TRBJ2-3,TGTGCCGGCGGAACAGATACGCAGTATTTT,CAGGTDTQYF
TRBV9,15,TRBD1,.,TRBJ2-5,TGTGCCAGCAGGCCGGGACAGGGTAGTGCAGAGACCCAGTACTTC,CASRPGQGSAETQYF
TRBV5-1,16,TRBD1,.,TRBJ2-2,TGCGCCAGCAGCTTGGCCCTGACAGGGCGGACCGGGGAGCTGTTTTTT,CASSLALTGRTGELFF
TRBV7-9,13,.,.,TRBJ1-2,TGTGCCAGCAGCTTAGCGGATAACTATGGCTACACCTTC,CASSLADNYGYTF
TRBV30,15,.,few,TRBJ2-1,TGTGCCTGGAGCCTGGCGGGGGCCAGCTACAATGAGCAGTTCTTC,CAWSLAGASYNEQFF
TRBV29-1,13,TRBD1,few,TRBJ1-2,TGCAGCGTGCAGGGGGCCCGGCACTATGGCTACACCTTC,CSVQGARHYGYTF
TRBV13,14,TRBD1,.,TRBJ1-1,TGTGCCAGCAGCCACGGACAGGGGAACACTGAAGCTTTCTTT,CASSHGQGNTEAFF
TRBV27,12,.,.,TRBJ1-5,TGTGCCAGCAGCCTAACCAATCAGCCCCAGCATTTT,CASSLTNQPQHF
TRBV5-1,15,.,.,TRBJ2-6,TGCGCCAGCAGCTTGGCCGACCCTGGGGCCAACGTCCTGACTTTC,CASSLADPGANVLTF
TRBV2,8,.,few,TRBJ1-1,TGTGCCAGCACTGAAGCTTTCTTT,CASTEAFF
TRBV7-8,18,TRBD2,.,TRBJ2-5,TGTGCCAGCAGCTTAGCCCCCCGACTAGCGGGATCATTTGAGACCCAGTACTTC,CASSLAPRLAGSFETQYF